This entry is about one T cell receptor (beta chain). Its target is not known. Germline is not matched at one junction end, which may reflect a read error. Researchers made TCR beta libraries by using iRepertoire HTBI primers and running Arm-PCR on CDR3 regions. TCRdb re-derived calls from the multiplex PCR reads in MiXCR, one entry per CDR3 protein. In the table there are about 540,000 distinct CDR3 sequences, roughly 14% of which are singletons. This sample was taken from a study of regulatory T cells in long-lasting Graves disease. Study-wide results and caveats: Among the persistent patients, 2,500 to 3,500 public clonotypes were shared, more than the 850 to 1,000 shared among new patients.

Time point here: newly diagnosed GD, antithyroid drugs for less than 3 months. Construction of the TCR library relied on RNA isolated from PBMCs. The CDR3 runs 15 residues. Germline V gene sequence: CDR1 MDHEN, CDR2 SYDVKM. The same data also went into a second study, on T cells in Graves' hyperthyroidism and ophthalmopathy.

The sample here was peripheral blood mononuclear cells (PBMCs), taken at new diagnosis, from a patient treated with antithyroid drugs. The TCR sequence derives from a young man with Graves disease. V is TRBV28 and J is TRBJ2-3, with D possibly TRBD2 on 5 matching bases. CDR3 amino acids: CASSLYGVSTDTRYF. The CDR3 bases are TGTGCCAGCAGTTTATACGGGGTTAGCACAGATACGCGGTATTTT.